This is a list of T cell receptor beta chains from one sample in a study of cytomegalovirus exposure and HLA in healthy donors. The protocol was immunoSEQ multiplex PCR, while the TCRdb copy is restricted to in-frame clones and leaves out a portion. Seen here are 90,000 to 120,000 clones, approximately 82% observed once, and the top ten hold 1.2%. Sequences were obtained from PBMCs. These receptors were collected from a woman aged 18-29 years in good health and CMV-seronegative. Both conserved end residues are part of each CDR3. D genes are given only for firm matches. Clone sizes are given selectively: once, few, many, or a class where the clone is expanded.

clone_size d_call j_call v_call cdr3_aa cdr3_nt
. . TRBJ2-7 TRBV7-6 CASSLGGSGDEQYF TGTGCCAGCAGCTTAGGCGGCTCAGGGGACGAGCAGTACTTC
. . TRBJ2-1 TRBV18 CASSPGGGNEQFF TGTGCCAGCTCACCGGGGGGTGGCAATGAGCAGTTCTTC
. TRBD1 TRBJ2-2 TRBV19 CASSMTGAGELFF TGTGCCAGTAGTATGACAGGGGCCGGGGAGCTGTTTTTT
. TRBD1 TRBJ2-7 TRBV5-6 CASSSVPGQGSSSYEQYF TGTGCCAGCAGCAGCGTCCCGGGACAGGGGTCAAGCTCCTACGAGCAGTACTTC
. TRBD1 TRBJ2-7 TRBV11-2 CASSPRTGPDEQYF TGTGCCAGCAGCCCCCGGACAGGGCCTGACGAGCAGTACTTC
. TRBD1 TRBJ1-1 TRBV7-8 CASSLTGGNTEAFF TGTGCCAGCAGCCTTACAGGGGGCAACACTGAAGCTTTCTTT
. . TRBJ2-7 TRBV30 CAWSVGGPWYEQYF TGTGCCTGGAGTGTAGGAGGACCCTGGTACGAGCAGTACTTC
. . TRBJ2-7 TRBV6-5 CASSPQGGSYEQYF TGTGCCAGCAGTCCCCAGGGAGGCTCCTACGAGCAGTACTTC
. . TRBJ1-2 TRBV9 CASSVGGVDYTF TGTGCCAGCAGCGTAGGAGGTGTAGACTACACCTTC
once . TRBJ2-7 TRBV18 CASSLHSYEQYF TGTGCCAGCTCACTTCACAGTTACGAGCAGTACTTC